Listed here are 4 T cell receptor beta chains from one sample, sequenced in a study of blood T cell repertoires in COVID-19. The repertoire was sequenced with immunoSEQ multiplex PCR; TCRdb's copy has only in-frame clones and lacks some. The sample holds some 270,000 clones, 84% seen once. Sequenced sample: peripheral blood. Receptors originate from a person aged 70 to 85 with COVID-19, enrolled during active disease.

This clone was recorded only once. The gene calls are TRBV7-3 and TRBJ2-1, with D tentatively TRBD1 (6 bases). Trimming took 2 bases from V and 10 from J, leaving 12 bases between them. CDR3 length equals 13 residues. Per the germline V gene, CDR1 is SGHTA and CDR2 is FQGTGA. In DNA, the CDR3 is TGTGCCAGCAGCTTAGGACAGTTCGCCGAGCAGTTCTTC. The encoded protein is CASSLGQFAEQFF.

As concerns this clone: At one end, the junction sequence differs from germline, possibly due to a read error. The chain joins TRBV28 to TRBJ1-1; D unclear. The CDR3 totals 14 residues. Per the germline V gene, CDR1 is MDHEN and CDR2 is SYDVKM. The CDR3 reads CASSIWGGNTEAFF. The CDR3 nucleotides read TGTGCCAGCAGTATATGGGGAGGGAACACTGAAGCTTTCTTT.

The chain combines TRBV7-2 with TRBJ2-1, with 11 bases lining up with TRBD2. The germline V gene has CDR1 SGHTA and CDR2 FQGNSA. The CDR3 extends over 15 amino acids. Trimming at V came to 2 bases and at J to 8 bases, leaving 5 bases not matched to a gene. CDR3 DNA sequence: TGTGCCAGCAGCTTAAGGCTAGCGGGGGGCCATGAGCAGTTCTTC. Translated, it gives CASSLRLAGGHEQFF. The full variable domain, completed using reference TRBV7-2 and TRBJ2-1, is GAGVSQSPSNKVTEKGKDVELRCDPISGHTALYWYRQSLGQGLEFLIYFQGNSAPDKSGLPSDRFSAERTGGSVSTLTIQRTQQEDSAVYLCASSLRLAGGHEQFFGPGTRLTVL.

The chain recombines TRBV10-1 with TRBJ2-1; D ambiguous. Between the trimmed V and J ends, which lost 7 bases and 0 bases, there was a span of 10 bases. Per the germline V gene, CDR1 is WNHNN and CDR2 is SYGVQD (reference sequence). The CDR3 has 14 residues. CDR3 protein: CASKTKSSYNEQFF. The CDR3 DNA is TGCGCCAGCAAGACAAAGAGCTCCTACAATGAGCAGTTCTTC.